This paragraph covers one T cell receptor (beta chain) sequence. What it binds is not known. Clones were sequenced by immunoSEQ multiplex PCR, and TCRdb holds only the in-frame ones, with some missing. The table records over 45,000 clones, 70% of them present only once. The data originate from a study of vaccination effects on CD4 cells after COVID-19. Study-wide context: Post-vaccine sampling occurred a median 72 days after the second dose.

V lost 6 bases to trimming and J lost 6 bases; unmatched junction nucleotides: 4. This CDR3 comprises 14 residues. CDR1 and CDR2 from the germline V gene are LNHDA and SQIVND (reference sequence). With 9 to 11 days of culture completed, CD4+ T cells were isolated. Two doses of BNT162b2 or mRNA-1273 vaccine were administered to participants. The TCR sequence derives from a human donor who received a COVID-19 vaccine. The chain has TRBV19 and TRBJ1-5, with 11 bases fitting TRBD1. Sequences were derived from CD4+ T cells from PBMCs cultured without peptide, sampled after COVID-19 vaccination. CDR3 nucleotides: TGTGCCAGTAGCCAGGGACAGGGGGGTCAGCCCCAGCATTTT. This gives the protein CASSQGQGGQPQHF.